Below, 16 T cell receptor beta chains from the same sample are listed, as sequenced in a study of blood T cell repertoires in COVID-19. Clones were sequenced by immunoSEQ multiplex PCR, and TCRdb holds only the in-frame ones, with some missing. The sample includes a few hundred thousand clones, approximately 80% seen only once; the top ten take around 3.4%. The sequenced sample was PBMCs or T cells enriched from blood (not recorded which). These receptors came from a woman in her sixties who had recovered from COVID-19.

This chain links TRBV5-1 with TRBJ2-3; TRBD2 might be the D (5 bases). Germline CDR1 SGHRS, CDR2 YFSETQ. V lost 4 bases, J lost 3 bases, and 18 bases lay in between. The CDR3 sequence is 16 residues long. The CDR3 nucleotides read TGCGCCAGCAGCCCGCTGAGCGGTGGTTCGACAGATACGCAGTATTTT. It is translated as CASSPLSGGSTDTQYF.

The rearrangement joins TRBV4-1 to TRBJ1-2; D unresolved. V lost 2 bases, J lost 5 bases, and 18 bases lay in between. The CDR3 sequence is 16 residues long. Germline V gene lookup returns CDR1 MGHRA and CDR2 YSYEKL. The CDR3 region has the DNA TGCGCCAGCAGCCAAACCCTAACAGTTTTATCGTATGGCTACACCTTC. It yields the protein CASSQTLTVLSYGYTF.

The chain has TRBV21-1 and TRBJ2-2; the table gives TRBD1 as D, unverified against the DNA. TRBV21-1 constitutes a pseudogene. The CDR3 has 17 residues. The CDR3 DNA reads as TGTGCCAGCAGCAAAGCGCTTGTCAGGGGACACACCGGGGAGCTGTTTTTT. Amino acid sequence: CASSKALVRGHTGELFF.

In DNA, the CDR3 is TGTGCCAGCAGCCCCAGCCGGGACAGGGCCTATGGCTACACCTTC. This sequence encodes CASSPSRDRAYGYTF. The rearrangement links TRBV27 to TRBJ1-2, with 9 bases matching TRBD1. The CDR3 runs 15 residues. Germline CDR1 and CDR2: MNHEY and SMNVEV (reference sequence). Trimming took 6 bases from V and 4 from J; bases not matched to a gene: 9.

This clone was detected only once. The chain carries TRBV4-2 and TRBJ2-2, with TRBD2 identical over 14 bases. V gave up 1 base and J gave up 7 bases; unmatched junction bases: 5. Germline-derived CDR1 and CDR2 are LGHNA and YNFKEQ. This CDR3 has 17 amino acids. The CDR3: CASSQGLAGGPHGELFF. The CDR3 DNA is TGTGCCAGCAGCCAAGGACTAGCGGGAGGGCCTCACGGGGAGCTGTTTTTT.

This sequence joins TRBV18 and TRBJ1-2; TRBD1 matches at 9 bases. There are 14 residues in the CDR3. Germline V gene sequence: CDR1 KGHSH, CDR2 LQKENI. The J segment lost 6 bases and the V segment lost 0 bases, leaving 2 bases of the junction unmatched. CDR3 protein: CASSPPDRGHGYTF. DNA for the CDR3: TGTGCCAGCTCACCACCGGACAGGGGCCATGGCTACACCTTC.

This chain joins TRBV7-8 and TRBJ2-5; a possible D gene is TRBD2 (6 bases). The V end lost 5 bases, the J end lost 5 bases, and 21 bases lay between the germline ends. The CDR3 length is 16 residues. CDR1 SGHVS and CDR2 FQNEAQ come from the germline V gene. CDR3 region: CASSPFPGTPGETQYF. DNA for the CDR3: TGTGCCAGCAGCCCGTTTCCGGGGACTCCCGGGGAGACCCAGTACTTC.

The rearrangement uses TRBV19 and TRBJ1-1, with a weak D call TRBD1 (6 bases). With 4 bases removed from V and 4 bases from J, the gap between germline ends came to 16 bases. The CDR3 runs to 15 residues. CDR1 is LNHDA and CDR2 is SQIVND in the germline V gene (reference sequence). The CDR3 DNA sequence: TGTGCCAGTAGTAGACAACAGGGTGGGGCCACTGAAGCTTTCTTT. Its protein product is CASSRQQGGATEAFF.

CDR3 DNA: TGCGCCAGCAGCCATCGGGACTTCACAGATACGCAGTATTTT. Translating gives CASSHRDFTDTQYF. The chain joins TRBV4-1 to TRBJ2-3, with D possibly matching TRBD2 (6 bases). Germline CDR1 is MGHRA and CDR2 is YSYEKL. Trimming stripped 3 bases from V and 2 bases from J, with 9 bases between. The CDR3 runs to 14 residues.

This clone has a single count. The chain uses TRBV4-2 and TRBJ2-2, with TRBD1 matching 7 bases. Germline trimming cut 8 bases from V and 5 bases from J; bases unmatched to any gene: 2. The length of the CDR3 is 12 residues. Germline-derived CDR1 and CDR2 are LGHNA and YNFKEQ. CDR3 bases: TGTGCCAGCTCAGGGGGTACCGGGGAGCTGTTTTTT. Residues: CASSGGTGELFF.

This sequence joins TRBV5-6 and TRBJ1-4, with 11 bases lining up with TRBD1. V lost 1 base and J lost 7; bases outside the gene matches: 3. CDR3 length equals 15 residues. Germline CDR1 reads SGHDT; CDR2 reads YYEEEE. The CDR3 is CASSLTGTGGEKLFF. CDR3 bases: TGTGCCAGCAGCTTGACCGGGACAGGGGGTGAAAAACTGTTTTTT.

The chain recombines TRBV5-1 with TRBJ2-7; D remains ambiguous. Looked up from germline, CDR1 is SGHRS and CDR2 is YFSETQ. The ends were cut back, 0 bases at V and 0 bases at J, with 7 bases in the middle. The CDR3 length is 14 residues. The CDR3 DNA sequence: TGCGCCAGCAGCTTGGGACGGAGCTCCTACGAGCAGTACTTC. Translated: CASSLGRSSYEQYF.

J is TRBJ1-1 and V is TRBV3-1 (or the pseudogene TRBV3-2); D unclear. Germline CDR1 reads LGHDT; CDR2 reads YNNKEL (reference sequence). V lost 1 base and J 1 base, leaving 10 bases between the germline ends. The CDR3 has 15 amino acids. CDR3 DNA: TGTGCCAGCAGCCAAGGTGAGCTTAAGAACACTGAAGCTTTCTTT. It translates to CASSQGELKNTEAFF.

This clone was recorded a few times. J is TRBJ1-6 and V is TRBV9, with a possible D match to TRBD1 (5 bases). The CDR3 length is 14 residues. Germline CDR1 and CDR2: SGDLS and YYNGEE. Trimming removed 1 base at V and 11 bases at J, with 13 bases between. The CDR3 protein is CASSVWDSGAPLHF. The CDR3 nucleotides are TGTGCCAGCAGCGTATGGGACTCTGGGGCACCCCTCCACTTT.

This chain uses TRBV19 with TRBJ2-7, with 9 bases identical to TRBD2. Germline V gene sequence: CDR1 LNHDA, CDR2 SQIVND (reference sequence). The CDR3 consists of 13 residues. Trimming took 7 bases from V and 4 from J; bases not matched to a gene: 5. The CDR3 spells CASKGSGRYEQYF. The CDR3 DNA reads TGTGCCAGTAAAGGTAGCGGGAGATACGAGCAGTACTTC.

This chain connects TRBV18 to TRBJ1-6; no reliable D call. Looked up from germline, CDR1 is KGHSH and CDR2 is LQKENI. CDR3 length: 14 amino acids. V dropped 4 bases and J dropped 6 bases, with 10 bases sitting between them. The CDR3 region is CASSLESVNSPLHF. CDR3 DNA: TGTGCCAGCTCACTTGAAAGCGTTAATTCACCCCTCCACTTT.